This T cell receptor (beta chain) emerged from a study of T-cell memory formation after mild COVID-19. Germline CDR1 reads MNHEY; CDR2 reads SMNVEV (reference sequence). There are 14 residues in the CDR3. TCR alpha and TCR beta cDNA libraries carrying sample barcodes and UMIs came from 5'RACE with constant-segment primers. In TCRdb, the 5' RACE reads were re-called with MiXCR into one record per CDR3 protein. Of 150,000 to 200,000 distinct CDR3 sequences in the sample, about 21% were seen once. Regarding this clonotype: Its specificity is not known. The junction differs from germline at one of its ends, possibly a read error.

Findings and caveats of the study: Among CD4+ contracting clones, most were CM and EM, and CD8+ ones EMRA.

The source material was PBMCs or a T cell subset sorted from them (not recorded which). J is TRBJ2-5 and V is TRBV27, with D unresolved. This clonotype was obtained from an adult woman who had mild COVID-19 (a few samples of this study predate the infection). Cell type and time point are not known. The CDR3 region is CASSMADTREAQYF. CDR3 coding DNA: TGTGCCAGCAGTATGGCGGATACAAGAGAGGCCCAGTACTTC.